This T cell receptor (beta chain) came from a study of vaccination effects on CD4 cells after COVID-19. Viral peptide pools were used in the ViraFEST assay to expand antigen-specific CD4+ T cells, and sequencing came afterward. Investigators separated out CD4+ T cells once around nine days of culture had passed. None of these healthy vaccinees had been infected with SARS-CoV-2 before vaccination. Points on this clone: Its antigen is not known.

Profiling relied on immunoSEQ multiplex PCR, and the TCRdb table lists in-frame clones only, not all of them. The sample lists fewer than 65,000 clones, 60% to 80% occurring once. General observations from the study: Within healthy vaccinees, only 1 of 255 vaccine-induced clones displayed cross-reactivity with common cold coronaviruses. Convalescent patients numbered few in the study; early post-infection timepoints were missing entirely.

This TCR was sampled from a human donor who received a COVID-19 vaccine. This sample comprised CD4+ T cells from PBMCs cultured with HCoV-OC43 spike peptides, obtained before COVID-19 vaccination. Subset specified: HCoV-OC43 spike overlapping peptide pool stimulation.

CDR3 loop: CASSIEASGGDTYSTDTQYF. DNA for the CDR3: TGTGCCAGTAGTATAGAAGCTAGCGGGGGGGACACTTATAGCACAGATACGCAGTATTTT. The V gene is TRBV19, the J gene TRBJ2-3; 12 bases align to TRBD2. Germline trimming cut 0 bases from V and 0 bases from J; bases unmatched to any gene: 10. This CDR3 comprises 20 residues. Germline V gene sequence: CDR1 LNHDA, CDR2 SQIVND (reference sequence).